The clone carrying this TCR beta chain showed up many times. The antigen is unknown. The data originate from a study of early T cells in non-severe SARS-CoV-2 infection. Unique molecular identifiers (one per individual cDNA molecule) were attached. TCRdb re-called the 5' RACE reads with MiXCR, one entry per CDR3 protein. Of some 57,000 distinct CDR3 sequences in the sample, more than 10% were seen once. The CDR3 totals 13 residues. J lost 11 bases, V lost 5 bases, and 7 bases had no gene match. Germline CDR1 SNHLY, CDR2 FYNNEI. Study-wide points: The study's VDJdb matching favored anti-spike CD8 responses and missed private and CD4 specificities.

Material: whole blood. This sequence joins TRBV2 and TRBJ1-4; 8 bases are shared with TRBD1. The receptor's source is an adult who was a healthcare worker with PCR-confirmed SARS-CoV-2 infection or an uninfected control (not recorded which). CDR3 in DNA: TGTGCCAGCAGTCCACAGGGGGATCGGAAACTGTTTTTT. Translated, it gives CASSPQGDRKLFF.